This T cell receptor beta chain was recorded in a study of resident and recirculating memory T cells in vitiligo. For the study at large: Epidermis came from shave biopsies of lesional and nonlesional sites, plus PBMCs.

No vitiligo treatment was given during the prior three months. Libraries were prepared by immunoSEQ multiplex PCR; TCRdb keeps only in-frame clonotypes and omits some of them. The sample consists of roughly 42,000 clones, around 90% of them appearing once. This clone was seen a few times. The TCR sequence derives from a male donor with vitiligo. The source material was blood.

Here the CDR3 reads CASSLDLAGGSYNEQFF. The CDR3 DNA reads TGTGCCAGCAGCTTAGATCTAGCGGGGGGGTCCTACAATGAGCAGTTCTTC. The V gene is TRBV13, the J gene TRBJ2-1; 12 bases align to TRBD2. There are 17 residues in the CDR3. The trim removed 1 base at V and 1 base at J, leaving 2 bases unmatched. Germline-derived CDR1 and CDR2 are PRHDT and FYEKMQ (reference sequence).